This TCR beta chain derives from a study of response to subunit inactivated influenza vaccine. From the RT-PCR reads, TCRdb called clonotypes with MiXCR, one entry per CDR3 protein. The table shows about 540,000 distinct CDR3 sequences, with around 25% occurring only once. V shed 6 bases and J 3 bases; nucleotides not matched to a gene: 5. There are 17 residues in the CDR3. These data also formed part of another study, on T cells expressing NK-cell markers. According to that study: Synthesis of TCR beta cDNA relied on 5'RACE template switching carrying UMIs. The study sequenced eight donors, seven HCMV-seropositive and one seronegative. A few donors' CD3+CD56-NKG2C+ cells were dominated by the same clonotypes.

The chain has TRBV12-3 or TRBV12-4 and TRBJ2-2; TRBD2 aligns across 15 bases. Material: CD4+ T cells sorted from PBMCs, obtained roughly 12 days after vaccination. The clonotype comes from a man aged 45-60 years who received an inactivated influenza vaccine. CDR3 region: CASRRTSGRDDTGELFF. The CDR3 DNA is TGTGCCAGCAGGCGGACTAGCGGGAGGGATGACACCGGGGAGCTGTTTTTT.